This TCR beta chain appears in the sequencing data of a study of blood T cell repertoires in COVID-19. Turning to the study itself: Samples representing acute and convalescent COVID-19 were sourced from the United States, Italy and Spain. The cDNA or gDNA used as material had been derived from T cells, B-cell-depleted T cells, or PBMCs.

In the authors' methods: Reference gene primer amplification gave nucleated cell count estimates. Data came from immunoSEQ multiplex PCR; TCRdb stores just in-frame clones and leaves some out. From that table come the V and J calls and clone size; the DNA was used to work out D and trimming. Of about 210,000 clones in the sample, about 91% are singletons; the top ten hold around 1.5%. The CDR3 runs 15 residues. Trimming cost V 4 bases and J 4 bases; bases outside gene matches: 7. CDR1 and CDR2 (germline): MNHEY, SVGAGI. The TCR was taken from a man between 18 and 35 years old with active or convalescent COVID-19. The rearrangement links TRBV6-5 to TRBJ1-5; 7 bases map to TRBD1. The sample comprised peripheral blood. The CDR3 sequence: CASSSRQGLNQPQHF. CDR3 bases: TGTGCCAGCAGTTCAAGACAGGGTCTTAATCAGCCCCAGCATTTT.